One and the same sample provided the 6 T cell receptor beta chains below, sequenced in a study of CD8+CD57+ T cells in acquired aplastic anemia (dated by TCRdb to the late 2010s). This sample was sequenced with an Illumina HiSeq 2000. Profiling of TCR beta VDJ combinations and CDR3 sequences used genomic DNA as the template. TCRdb passed the public sequencing reads through fastp at Q25 and MiXCR, retaining productive beta sequences. Under each unique CDR3 protein, matching rows form one entry showing the most common genes and DNA. The sample table shows just over 450,000 distinct CDR3 sequences, and approximately 33% are seen once. The ten largest clones represent under 0.95% of the sample. Expansion of CD8+CD57+ cells had been shown by flow cytometry in the patients chosen for sequencing. Sequences were obtained from sorted CD4+, CD8+, or CD8+CD57+ T cells (not recorded which) from PBMCs. The receptors shown here come from a human donor with aplastic anemia.

The rearrangement links TRBV6-6 to TRBJ1-3; D unresolved. The ends were cut back, 0 bases at V and 0 bases at J, with 6 bases in the middle. This CDR3 comprises 15 residues. Germline CDR1 reads MNHNY; CDR2 reads SVGAGI (reference sequence). CDR3 protein: CASSYSTLSGNTIYF. As DNA, the CDR3 is TGTGCCAGCAGTTACTCGACACTCTCTGGAAACACCATATATTTT.

The gene calls are TRBV10-2 and TRBJ1-2; TRBD1 aligns across 9 bases. Trimming at V came to 4 bases and at J to 6 bases, leaving 9 bases not matched to a gene. This CDR3 contains 15 residues. Germline V gives CDR1 WSHSY, CDR2 SAAADI. The DNA of the CDR3 is TGCGCCAGCAGTGGGGGACACGGGACAGGGCATGGCTACACCTTC. Its protein is CASSGGHGTGHGYTF.

This clonotype was recorded many times. The chain combines TRBV2 with TRBJ2-7, with D perhaps TRBD1 or TRBD2 (5 bases each). The CDR3 has 14 amino acids. Germline CDR1 SNHLY, CDR2 FYNNEI. V gave up 9 bases and J gave up 3 bases, with 18 bases separating them. CDR3 DNA: TGTGCCAGTCTCGGGACGGACCGACACTACGAGCAGTACTTC. Translation: CASLGTDRHYEQYF. Full variable domain (rest looked up from reference TRBV2 and TRBJ2-7): EPEVTQTPSHQVTQMGQEVILRCVPISNHLYFYWYRQILGQKVEFLVSFYNNEISEKSEIFDDQFSVERPDGSNFTLKIRSTKLEDSAMYFCASLGTDRHYEQYFGPGTRLTVT.

The CDR3 region has the DNA TGCGCCAGCAGTGACTCGCCTGGACAGAAGAGGGCCAACGTCCTGACTTTC. As protein: CASSDSPGQKRANVLTF. The gene calls are TRBV10-2 and TRBJ2-6; perhaps TRBD1 as D (6 bases). Deletions cut 3 bases from V and 5 bases from J, with 17 bases between. Germline V lookup: CDR1 WSHSY, CDR2 SAAADI. This CDR3 comprises 17 residues.

V gene TRBV13 combines with J gene TRBJ2-2; 7 bases line up with TRBD2. This CDR3 spans 16 amino acids. Trimming took 3 bases from V and 5 from J; bases not matched to a gene: 9. The germline CDR1 and CDR2 sequences are PRHDT and FYEKMQ (reference sequence). Written as DNA, the CDR3 is TGTGCCAGCAGCTTGGATCCAGCGGGACTTACCGGGGAGCTGTTTTTT. Translated: CASSLDPAGLTGELFF. Combining the CDR3 with reference TRBV13 and TRBJ2-2 gives the whole variable domain AAGVIQSPRHLIKEKRETATLKCYPIPRHDTVYWYQQGPGQDPQFLISFYEKMQSDKGSIPDRFSAQQFSDYHSELNMSSLELGDSALYFCASSLDPAGLTGELFFGEGSRLTVL.

The genes are TRBV15 and TRBJ1-2, with D perhaps TRBD1 (6 bases). The CDR3 sequence is 14 residues long. V was shortened by 0 bases and J by 5 bases, with 10 bases between the two germline ends. From germline, CDR1 is LNHNV and CDR2 YYDKDF (reference sequence). CDR3 protein: CATSREGAGYGYTF. In DNA, the CDR3 is TGTGCCACCAGCAGAGAGGGGGCAGGTTATGGCTACACCTTC.